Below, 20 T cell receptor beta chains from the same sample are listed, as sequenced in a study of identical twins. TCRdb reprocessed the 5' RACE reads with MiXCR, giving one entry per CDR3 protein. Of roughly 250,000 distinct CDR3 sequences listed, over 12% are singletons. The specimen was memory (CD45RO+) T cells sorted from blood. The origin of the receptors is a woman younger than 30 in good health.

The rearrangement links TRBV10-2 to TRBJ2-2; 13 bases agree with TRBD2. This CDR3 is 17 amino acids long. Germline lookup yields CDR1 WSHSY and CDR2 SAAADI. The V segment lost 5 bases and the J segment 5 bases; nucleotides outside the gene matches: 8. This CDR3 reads CASSRTSGGIGTGELFF. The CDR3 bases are TGCGCCAGCAGTCGGACTAGCGGGGGAATAGGGACCGGGGAGCTGTTTTTT.

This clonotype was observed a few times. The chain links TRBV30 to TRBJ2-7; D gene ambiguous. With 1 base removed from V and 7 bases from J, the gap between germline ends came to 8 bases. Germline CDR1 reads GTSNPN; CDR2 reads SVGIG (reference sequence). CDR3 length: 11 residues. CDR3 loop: CAWSGPIEQYF. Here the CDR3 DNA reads TGTGCCTGGAGTGGACCCATAGAGCAGTACTTC. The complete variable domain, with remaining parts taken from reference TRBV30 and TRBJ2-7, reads SQTIHQWPATLVQPVGSPLSLECTVEGTSNPNLYWYRQAAGRGLQLLFYSVGIGQISSEVPQNLSASRPQDRQFILSSKKLLLSDSGFYLCAWSGPIEQYFGPGTRLTVT.

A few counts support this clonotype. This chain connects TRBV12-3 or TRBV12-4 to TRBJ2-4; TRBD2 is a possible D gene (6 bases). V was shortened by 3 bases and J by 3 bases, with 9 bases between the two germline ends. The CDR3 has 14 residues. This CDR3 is CASSFRGNKNIQYF. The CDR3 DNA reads TGTGCCAGCAGTTTCCGCGGGAACAAAAACATTCAGTACTTC.

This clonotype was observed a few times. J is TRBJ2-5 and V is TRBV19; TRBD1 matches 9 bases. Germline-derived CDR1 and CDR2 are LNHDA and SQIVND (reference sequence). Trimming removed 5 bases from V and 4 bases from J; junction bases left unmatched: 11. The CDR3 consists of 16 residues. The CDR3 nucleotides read TGTGCCAGTAGTGACCTACAGGGGGCTTTAGCAGAGACCCAGTACTTC. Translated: CASSDLQGALAETQYF.

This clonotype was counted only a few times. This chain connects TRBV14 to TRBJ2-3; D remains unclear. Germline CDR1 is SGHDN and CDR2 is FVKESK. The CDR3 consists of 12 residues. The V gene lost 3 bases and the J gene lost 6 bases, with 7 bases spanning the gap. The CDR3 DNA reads TGTGCCAGCAGCCACTTCTCCGATACGCAGTATTTT. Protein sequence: CASSHFSDTQYF.

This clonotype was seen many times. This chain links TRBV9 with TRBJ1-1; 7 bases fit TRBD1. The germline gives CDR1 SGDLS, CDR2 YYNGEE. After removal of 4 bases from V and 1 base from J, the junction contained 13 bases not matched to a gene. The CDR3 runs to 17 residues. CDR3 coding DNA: TGTGCCAGCAGCCCACGCCGGCCCGGGACAGAGAACACTGAAGCTTTCTTT. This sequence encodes CASSPRRPGTENTEAFF.

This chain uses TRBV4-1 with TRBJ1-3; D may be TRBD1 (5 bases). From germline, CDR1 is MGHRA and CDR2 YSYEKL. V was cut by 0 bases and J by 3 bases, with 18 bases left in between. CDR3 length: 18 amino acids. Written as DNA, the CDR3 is TGCGCCAGCAGCCAAGACCTGGGGACCTTTAGGCGTGGAAACACCATATATTTT. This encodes CASSQDLGTFRRGNTIYF.

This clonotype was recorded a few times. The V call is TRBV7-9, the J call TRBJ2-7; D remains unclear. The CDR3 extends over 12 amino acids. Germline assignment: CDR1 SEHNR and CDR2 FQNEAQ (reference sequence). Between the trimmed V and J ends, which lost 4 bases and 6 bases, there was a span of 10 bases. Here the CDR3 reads CASSSWASEQYF. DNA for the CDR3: TGTGCCAGCAGCTCGTGGGCCTCCGAGCAGTACTTC.

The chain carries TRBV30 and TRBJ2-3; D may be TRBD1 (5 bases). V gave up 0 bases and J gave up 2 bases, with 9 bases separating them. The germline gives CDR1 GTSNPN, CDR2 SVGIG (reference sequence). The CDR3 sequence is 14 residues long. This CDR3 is CAWSVRGTTDTQYF. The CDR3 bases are TGTGCCTGGAGTGTAAGGGGAACCACAGATACGCAGTATTTT.

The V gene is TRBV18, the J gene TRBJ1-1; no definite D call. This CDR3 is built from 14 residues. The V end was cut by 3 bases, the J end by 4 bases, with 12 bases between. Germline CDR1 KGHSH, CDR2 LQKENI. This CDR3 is CASSPRRDGTEAFF. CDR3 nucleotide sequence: TGTGCCAGCTCACCCAGGAGGGATGGCACTGAAGCTTTCTTT.

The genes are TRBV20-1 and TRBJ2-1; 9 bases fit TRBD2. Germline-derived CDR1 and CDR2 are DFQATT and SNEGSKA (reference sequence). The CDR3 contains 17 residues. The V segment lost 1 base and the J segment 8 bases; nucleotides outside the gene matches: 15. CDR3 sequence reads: CSARAPDSGSFIYEQFF. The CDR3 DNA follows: TGCAGTGCTAGAGCCCCCGATAGCGGGAGTTTTATATATGAGCAGTTCTTC.

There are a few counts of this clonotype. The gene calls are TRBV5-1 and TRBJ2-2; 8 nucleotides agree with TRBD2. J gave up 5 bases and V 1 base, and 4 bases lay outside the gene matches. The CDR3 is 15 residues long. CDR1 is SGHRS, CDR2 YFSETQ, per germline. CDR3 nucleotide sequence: TGCGCCAGCAGCTTGCGCCGGGAGGGAACCGGGGAGCTGTTTTTT. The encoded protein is CASSLRREGTGELFF.

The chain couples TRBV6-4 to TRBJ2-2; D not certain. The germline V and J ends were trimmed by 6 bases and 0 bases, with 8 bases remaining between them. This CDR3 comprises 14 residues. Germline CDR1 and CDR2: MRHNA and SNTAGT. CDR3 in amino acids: CASRAQSNTGELFF. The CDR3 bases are TGTGCCAGCAGGGCACAATCGAACACCGGGGAGCTGTTTTTT.

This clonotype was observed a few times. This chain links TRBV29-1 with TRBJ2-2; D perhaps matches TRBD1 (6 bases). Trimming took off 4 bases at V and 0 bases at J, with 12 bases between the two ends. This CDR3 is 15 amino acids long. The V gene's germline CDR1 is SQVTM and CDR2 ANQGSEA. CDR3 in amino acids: CSVGTGTANTGELFF. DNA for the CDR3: TGCAGCGTTGGAACAGGGACCGCGAACACCGGGGAGCTGTTTTTT.

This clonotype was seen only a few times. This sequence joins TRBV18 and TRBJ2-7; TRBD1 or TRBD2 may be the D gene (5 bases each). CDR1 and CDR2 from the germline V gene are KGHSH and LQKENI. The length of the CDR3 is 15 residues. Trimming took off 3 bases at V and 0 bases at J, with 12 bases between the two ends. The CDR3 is CASSPGDHSSYEQYF. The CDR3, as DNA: TGTGCCAGCTCACCCGGGGACCATAGCTCCTACGAGCAGTACTTC.

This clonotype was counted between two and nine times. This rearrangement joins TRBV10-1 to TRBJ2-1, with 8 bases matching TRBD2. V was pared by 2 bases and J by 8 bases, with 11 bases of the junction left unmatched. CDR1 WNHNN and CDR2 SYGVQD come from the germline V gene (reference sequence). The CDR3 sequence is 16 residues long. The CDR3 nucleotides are TGCGCCAGCAGTGAGGGGGGGGGAGCGGGAGTTCATGAGCAGTTCTTC. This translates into CASSEGGGAGVHEQFF.

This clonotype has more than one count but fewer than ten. The CDR3: CSARGTQSSYEQYF. In DNA, the CDR3 is TGCAGTGCTAGAGGGACCCAGAGCTCCTACGAGCAGTACTTC. V and J are TRBV20-1 and TRBJ2-7, with D unresolved. V was shortened by 1 base and J by 0 bases, with 10 bases between the two germline ends. Germline CDR1 reads DFQATT; CDR2 reads SNEGSKA (reference sequence). This CDR3 contains 14 residues.

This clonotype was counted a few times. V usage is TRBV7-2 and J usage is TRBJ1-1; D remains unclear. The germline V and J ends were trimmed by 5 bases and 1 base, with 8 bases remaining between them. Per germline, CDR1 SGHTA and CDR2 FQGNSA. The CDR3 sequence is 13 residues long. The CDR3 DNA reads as TGTGCCAGCAGCCCTTTACGGAACACTGAAGCTTTCTTT. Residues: CASSPLRNTEAFF.

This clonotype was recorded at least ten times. The CDR3 sequence: CASSFRQATGELFF. The CDR3 nucleotides are TGCGCCAGCAGCTTCAGACAGGCAACCGGGGAGCTGTTTTTT. The chain joins TRBV5-1 to TRBJ2-2; TRBD1 might be the D (6 bases). This CDR3 is built from 14 residues. Trimming removed 2 bases at V and 5 bases at J, with 10 bases between. From germline, CDR1 is SGHRS and CDR2 YFSETQ.

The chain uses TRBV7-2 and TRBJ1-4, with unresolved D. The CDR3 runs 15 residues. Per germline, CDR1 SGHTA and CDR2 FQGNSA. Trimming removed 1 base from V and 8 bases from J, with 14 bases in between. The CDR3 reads CASSLGPGIGEKLFF. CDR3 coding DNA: TGTGCCAGCAGCTTAGGTCCCGGGATAGGGGAAAAACTGTTTTTT.